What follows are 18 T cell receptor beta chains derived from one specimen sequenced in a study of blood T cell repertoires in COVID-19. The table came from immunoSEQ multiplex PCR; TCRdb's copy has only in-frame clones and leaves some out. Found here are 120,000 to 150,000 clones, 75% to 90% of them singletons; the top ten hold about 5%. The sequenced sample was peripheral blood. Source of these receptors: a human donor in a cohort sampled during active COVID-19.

The CDR3 sequence is CASSFWTGGSEQYF. In DNA form, the CDR3 reads TGTGCCAGCAGTTTTTGGACAGGGGGCTCCGAGCAGTACTTC. The gene calls are TRBV27 and TRBJ2-7; 11 bases agree with TRBD1. The CDR3 has 14 amino acids. The trim removed 3 bases at V and 6 bases at J, leaving 4 bases unmatched. Germline CDR1 MNHEY, CDR2 SMNVEV (reference sequence).

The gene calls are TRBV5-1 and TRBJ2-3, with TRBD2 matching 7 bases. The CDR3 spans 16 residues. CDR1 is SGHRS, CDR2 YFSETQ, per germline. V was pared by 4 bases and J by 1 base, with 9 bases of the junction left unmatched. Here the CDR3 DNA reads TGCGCCAGCAGCCCGTCGGGGGGAATGGGCACAGATACGCAGTATTTT. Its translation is CASSPSGGMGTDTQYF.

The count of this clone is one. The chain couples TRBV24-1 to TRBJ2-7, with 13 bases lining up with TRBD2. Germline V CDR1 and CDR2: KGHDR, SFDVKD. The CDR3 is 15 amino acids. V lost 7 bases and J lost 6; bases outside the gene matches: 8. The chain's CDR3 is CATRVTSGRVPEQYV. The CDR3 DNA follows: TGTGCCACCAGGGTAACTAGCGGGAGGGTCCCCGAGCAGTACGTC.

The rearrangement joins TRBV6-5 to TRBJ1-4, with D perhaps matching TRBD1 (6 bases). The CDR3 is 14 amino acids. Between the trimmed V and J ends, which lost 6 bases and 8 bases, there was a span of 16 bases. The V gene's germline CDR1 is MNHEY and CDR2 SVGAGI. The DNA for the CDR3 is TGTGCCAGCAGCAGCGACAGGTTAGGAGAAAAACTGTTTTTT. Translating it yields CASSSDRLGEKLFF.

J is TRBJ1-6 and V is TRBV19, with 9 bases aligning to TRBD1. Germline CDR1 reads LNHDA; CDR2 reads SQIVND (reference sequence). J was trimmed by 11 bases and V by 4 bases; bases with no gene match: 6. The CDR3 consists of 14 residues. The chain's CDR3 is CASSTGQGRPPLHF. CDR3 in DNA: TGTGCCAGTAGTACAGGACAGGGGAGGCCACCCCTCCACTTT.

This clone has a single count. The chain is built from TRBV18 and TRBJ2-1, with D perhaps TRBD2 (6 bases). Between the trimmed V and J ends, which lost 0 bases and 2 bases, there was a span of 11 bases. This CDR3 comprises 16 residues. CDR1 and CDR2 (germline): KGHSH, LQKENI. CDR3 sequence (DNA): TGTGCCAGCTCACCACCTGGGGGGATCGCCTACAATGAGCAGTTCTTC. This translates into CASSPPGGIAYNEQFF.

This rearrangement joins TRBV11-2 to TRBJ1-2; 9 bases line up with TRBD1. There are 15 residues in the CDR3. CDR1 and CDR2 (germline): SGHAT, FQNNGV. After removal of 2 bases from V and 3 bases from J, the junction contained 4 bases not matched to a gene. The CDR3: CASSLSGTGYYGYTF. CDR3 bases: TGTGCCAGCAGCTTATCAGGGACAGGGTACTATGGCTACACCTTC.

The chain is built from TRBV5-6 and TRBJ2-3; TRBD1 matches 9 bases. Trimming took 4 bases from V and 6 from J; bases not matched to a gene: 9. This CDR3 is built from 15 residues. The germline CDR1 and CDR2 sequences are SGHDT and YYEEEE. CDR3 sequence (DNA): TGTGCCAGCAGCCCGGGACAGGGTCTAGGGGATACGCAGTATTTT. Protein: CASSPGQGLGDTQYF. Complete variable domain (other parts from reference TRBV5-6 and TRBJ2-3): DAGVTQSPTHLIKTRGQQVTLRCSPKSGHDTVSWYQQALGQGPQFIFQYYEEEERQRGNFPDRFSGHQFPNYSSELNVNALLLGDSALYLCASSPGQGLGDTQYFGPGTRLTVL.

The CDR3 coding sequence is TGTGCCAGCAGCTTTCAGAGTAGCGGGGCCACAGATACGCAGTATTTT. Amino acids: CASSFQSSGATDTQYF. The chain links TRBV7-2 to TRBJ2-3; 8 positions agree with TRBD2. CDR1 is SGHTA and CDR2 is FQGNSA in the germline V gene. Losses at the gene ends were 3 bases for V and 2 bases for J; bases not matched to a gene: 7. The CDR3 consists of 16 residues.

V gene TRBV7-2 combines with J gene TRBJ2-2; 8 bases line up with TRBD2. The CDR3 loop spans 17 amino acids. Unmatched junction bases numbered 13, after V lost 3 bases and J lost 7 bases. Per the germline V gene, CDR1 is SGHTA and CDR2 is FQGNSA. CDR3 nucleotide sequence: TGTGCCAGCAGCTTGAACCGAGATGGGACTAGGCGCGGGGAGCTGTTTTTT. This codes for CASSLNRDGTRRGELFF.

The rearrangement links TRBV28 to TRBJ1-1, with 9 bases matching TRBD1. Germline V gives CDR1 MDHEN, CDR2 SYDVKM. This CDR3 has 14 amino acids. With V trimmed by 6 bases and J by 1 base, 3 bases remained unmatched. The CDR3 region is CASRTGGQNTEAFF. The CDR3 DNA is TGTGCCAGCAGGACAGGGGGACAGAACACTGAAGCTTTCTTT.

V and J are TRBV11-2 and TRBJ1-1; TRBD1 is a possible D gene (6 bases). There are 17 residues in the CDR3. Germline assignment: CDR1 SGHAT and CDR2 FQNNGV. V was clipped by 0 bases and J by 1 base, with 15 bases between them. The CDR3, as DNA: TGTGCCAGCAGCTTAGATCGACCGGGCAGGGGGAACACTGAAGCTTTCTTT. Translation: CASSLDRPGRGNTEAFF.

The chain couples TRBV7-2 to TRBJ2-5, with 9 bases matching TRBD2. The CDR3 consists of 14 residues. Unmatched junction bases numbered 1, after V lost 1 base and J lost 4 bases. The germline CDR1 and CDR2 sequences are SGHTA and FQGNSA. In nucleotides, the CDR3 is TGTGCCAGCAGCTTAGGTAGCGGGGGAGAGACCCAGTACTTC. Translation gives CASSLGSGGETQYF.

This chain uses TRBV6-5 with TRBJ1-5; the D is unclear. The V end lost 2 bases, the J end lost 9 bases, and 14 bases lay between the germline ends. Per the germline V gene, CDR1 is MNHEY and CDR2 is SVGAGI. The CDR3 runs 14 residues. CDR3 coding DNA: TGTGCCAGCAGTTACCGAGAAGGAGTGTTGCCCCAGCATTTT. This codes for CASSYREGVLPQHF.

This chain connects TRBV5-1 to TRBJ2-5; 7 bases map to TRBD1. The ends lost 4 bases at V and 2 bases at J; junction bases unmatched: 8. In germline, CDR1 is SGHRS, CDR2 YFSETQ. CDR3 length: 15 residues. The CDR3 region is CASSLTPTGQETQYF. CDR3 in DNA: TGCGCCAGCAGCCTAACGCCGACAGGGCAAGAGACCCAGTACTTC.

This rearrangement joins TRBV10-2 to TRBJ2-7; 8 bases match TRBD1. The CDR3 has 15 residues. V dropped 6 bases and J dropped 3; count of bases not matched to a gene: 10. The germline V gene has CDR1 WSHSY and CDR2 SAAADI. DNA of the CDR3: TGCGCCAGCAGATCCCAGGGGGCAGGATTCTACGAGCAGTACGTC. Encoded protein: CASRSQGAGFYEQYV.

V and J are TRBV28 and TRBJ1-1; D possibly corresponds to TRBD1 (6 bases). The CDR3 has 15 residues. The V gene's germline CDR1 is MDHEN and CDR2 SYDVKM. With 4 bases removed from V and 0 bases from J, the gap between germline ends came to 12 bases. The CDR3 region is CASSWNRAMNTEAFF. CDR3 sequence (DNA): TGTGCCAGCAGTTGGAACAGGGCGATGAACACTGAAGCTTTCTTT.

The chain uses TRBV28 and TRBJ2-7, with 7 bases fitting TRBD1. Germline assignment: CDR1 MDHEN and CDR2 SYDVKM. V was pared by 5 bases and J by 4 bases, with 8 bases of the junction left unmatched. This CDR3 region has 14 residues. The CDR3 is CASSTGTELYEQYF. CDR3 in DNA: TGTGCCAGCAGTACCGGGACAGAACTATACGAGCAGTACTTC.